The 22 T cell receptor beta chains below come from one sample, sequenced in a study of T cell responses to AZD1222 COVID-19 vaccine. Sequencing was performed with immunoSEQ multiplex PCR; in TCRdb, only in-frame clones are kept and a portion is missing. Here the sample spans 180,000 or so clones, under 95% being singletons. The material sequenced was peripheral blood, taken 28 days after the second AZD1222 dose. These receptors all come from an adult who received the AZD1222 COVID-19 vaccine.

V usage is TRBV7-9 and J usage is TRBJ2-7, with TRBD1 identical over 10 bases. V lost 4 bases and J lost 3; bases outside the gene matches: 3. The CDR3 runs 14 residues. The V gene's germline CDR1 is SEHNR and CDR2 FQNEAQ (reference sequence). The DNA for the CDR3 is TGTGCCAGCAGCTCCGGGACAGGGGACTACGAGCAGTACTTC. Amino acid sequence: CASSSGTGDYEQYF.

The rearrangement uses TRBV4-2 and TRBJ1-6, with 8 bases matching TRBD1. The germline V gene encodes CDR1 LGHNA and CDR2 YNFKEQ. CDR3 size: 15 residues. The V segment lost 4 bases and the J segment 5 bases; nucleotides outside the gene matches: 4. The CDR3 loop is CASSPPGQDNSPLHF. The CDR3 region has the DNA TGTGCCAGCAGCCCACCGGGACAGGATAATTCACCCCTCCACTTT.

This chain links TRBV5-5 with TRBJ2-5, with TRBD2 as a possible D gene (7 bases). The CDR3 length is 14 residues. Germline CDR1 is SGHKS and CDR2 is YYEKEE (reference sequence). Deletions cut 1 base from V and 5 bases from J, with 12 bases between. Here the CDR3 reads CASSLWGGGETQYF. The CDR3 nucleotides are TGTGCCAGCAGCTTGTGGGGGGGCGGTGAGACCCAGTACTTC. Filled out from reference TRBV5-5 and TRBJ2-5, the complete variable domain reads DAGVTQSPTHLIKTRGQQVTLRCSPISGHKSVSWYQQVLGQGPQFIFQYYEKEERGRGNFPDRFSARQFPNYSSELNVNALLLGDSALYLCASSLWGGGETQYFGPGTRLLVL.

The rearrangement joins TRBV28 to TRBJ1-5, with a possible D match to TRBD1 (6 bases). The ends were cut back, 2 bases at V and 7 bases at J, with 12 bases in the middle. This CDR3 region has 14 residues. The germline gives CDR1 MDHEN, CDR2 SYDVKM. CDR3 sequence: CASSLGGRGQPQHF. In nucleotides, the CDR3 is TGTGCCAGCAGTTTAGGTGGCAGGGGCCAGCCCCAGCATTTT.

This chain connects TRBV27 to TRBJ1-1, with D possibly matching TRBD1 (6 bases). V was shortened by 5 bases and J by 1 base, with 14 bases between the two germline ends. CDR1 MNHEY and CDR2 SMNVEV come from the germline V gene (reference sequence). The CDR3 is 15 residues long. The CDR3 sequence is CASSPPNRANTEAFF. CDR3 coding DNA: TGTGCCAGCAGTCCTCCCAACAGGGCGAACACTGAAGCTTTCTTT.

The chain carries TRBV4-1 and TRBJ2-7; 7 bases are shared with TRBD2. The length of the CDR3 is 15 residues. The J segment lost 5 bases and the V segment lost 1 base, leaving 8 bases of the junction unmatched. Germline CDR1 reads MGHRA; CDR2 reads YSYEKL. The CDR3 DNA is TGCGCCAGCAGCCAAGGGGGCTGGCGGGAGAACGAGCAGTACTTC. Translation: CASSQGGWRENEQYF.

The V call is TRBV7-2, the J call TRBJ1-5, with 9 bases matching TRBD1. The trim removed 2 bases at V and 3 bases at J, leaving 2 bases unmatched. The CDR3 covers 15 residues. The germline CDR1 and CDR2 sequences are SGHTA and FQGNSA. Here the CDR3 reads CASSLTGGTNQPQHF. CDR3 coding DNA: TGTGCCAGCAGCTTAACAGGGGGCACCAATCAGCCCCAGCATTTT.

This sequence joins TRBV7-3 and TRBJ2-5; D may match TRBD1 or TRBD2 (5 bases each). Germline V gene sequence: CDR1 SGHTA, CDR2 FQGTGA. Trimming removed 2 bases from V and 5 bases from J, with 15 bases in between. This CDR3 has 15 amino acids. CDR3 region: CASSLSGGGVETQYF. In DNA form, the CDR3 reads TGTGCCAGCAGCTTATCAGGTGGGGGTGTGGAGACCCAGTACTTC.

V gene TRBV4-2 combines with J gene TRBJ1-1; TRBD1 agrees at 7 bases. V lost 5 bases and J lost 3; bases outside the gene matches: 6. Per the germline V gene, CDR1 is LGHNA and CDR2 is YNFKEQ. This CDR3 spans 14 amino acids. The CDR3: CASSSGTADTEAFF. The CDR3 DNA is TGTGCCAGCAGCTCCGGGACAGCCGACACTGAAGCTTTCTTT.

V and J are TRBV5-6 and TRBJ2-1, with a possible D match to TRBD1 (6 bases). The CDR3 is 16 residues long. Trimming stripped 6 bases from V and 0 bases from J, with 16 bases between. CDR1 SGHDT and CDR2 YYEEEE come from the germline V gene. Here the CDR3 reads CASNLPGAGSYNEQFF. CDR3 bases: TGTGCCAGCAACCTTCCAGGGGCGGGCTCCTACAATGAGCAGTTCTTC.

The CDR3 here is CASSIVVPTGPQHF. The CDR3 DNA follows: TGTGCCAGTAGTATAGTGGTTCCTACAGGGCCCCAGCATTTT. V usage is TRBV19 and J usage is TRBJ1-5; D is possibly TRBD1 (5 bases). Germline lookup yields CDR1 LNHDA and CDR2 SQIVND (reference sequence). The CDR3 sequence is 14 residues long. The V and J ends lost 1 base and 9 bases respectively, with 13 bases between them. The full variable domain, rest sourced from reference TRBV19 and TRBJ1-5, is DGGITQSPKYLFRKEGQNVTLSCEQNLNHDAMYWYRQDPGQGLRLIYYSQIVNDFQKGDIAEGYSVSREKKESFPLTVTSAQKNPTAFYLCASSIVVPTGPQHFGDGTRLSIL.

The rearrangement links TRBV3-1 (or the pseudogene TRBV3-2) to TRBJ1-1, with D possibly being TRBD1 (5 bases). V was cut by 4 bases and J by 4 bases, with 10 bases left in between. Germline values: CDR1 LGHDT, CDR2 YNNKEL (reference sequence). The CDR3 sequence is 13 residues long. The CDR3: CASSPSGSTEAFF. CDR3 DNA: TGTGCCAGCAGCCCCTCAGGGTCCACTGAAGCTTTCTTT.

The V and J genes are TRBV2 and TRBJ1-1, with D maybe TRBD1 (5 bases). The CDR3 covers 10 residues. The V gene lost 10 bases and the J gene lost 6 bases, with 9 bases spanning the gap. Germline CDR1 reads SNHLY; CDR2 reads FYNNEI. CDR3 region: CAIPQAEAFF. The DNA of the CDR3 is TGTGCCATACCACAGGCTGAAGCTTTCTTT. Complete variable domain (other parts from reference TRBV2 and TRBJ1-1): EPEVTQTPSHQVTQMGQEVILRCVPISNHLYFYWYRQILGQKVEFLVSFYNNEISEKSEIFDDQFSVERPDGSNFTLKIRSTKLEDSAMYFCAIPQAEAFFGQGTRLTVV.

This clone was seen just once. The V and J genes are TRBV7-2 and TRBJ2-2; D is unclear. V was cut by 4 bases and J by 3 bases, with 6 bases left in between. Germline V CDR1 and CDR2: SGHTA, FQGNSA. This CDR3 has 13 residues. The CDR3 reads CASSSSHTGELFF. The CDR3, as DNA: TGTGCCAGCAGCTCCTCCCACACCGGGGAGCTGTTTTTT. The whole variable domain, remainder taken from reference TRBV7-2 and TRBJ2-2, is GAGVSQSPSNKVTEKGKDVELRCDPISGHTALYWYRQSLGQGLEFLIYFQGNSAPDKSGLPSDRFSAERTGGSVSTLTIQRTQQEDSAVYLCASSSSHTGELFFGEGSRLTVL.

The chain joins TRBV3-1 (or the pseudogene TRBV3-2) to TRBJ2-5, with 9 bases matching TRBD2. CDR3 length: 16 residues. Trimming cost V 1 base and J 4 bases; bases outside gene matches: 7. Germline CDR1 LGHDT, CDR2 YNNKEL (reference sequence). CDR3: CASSQGRLAVVETQYF. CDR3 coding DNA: TGTGCCAGCAGCCAAGGAAGACTAGCGGTCGTAGAGACCCAGTACTTC.

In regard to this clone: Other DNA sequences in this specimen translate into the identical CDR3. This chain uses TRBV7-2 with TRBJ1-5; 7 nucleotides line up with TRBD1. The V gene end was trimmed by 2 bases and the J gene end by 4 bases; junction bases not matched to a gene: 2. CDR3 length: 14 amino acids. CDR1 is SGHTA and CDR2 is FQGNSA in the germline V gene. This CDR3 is CASSLRQGNQPQHF. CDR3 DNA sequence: TGTGCCAGCAGCTTACGACAGGGTAATCAGCCCCAGCATTTT. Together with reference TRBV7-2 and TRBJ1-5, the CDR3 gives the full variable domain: GAGVSQSPSNKVTEKGKDVELRCDPISGHTALYWYRQSLGQGLEFLIYFQGNSAPDKSGLPSDRFSAERTGGSVSTLTIQRTQQEDSAVYLCASSLRQGNQPQHFGDGTRLSIL.

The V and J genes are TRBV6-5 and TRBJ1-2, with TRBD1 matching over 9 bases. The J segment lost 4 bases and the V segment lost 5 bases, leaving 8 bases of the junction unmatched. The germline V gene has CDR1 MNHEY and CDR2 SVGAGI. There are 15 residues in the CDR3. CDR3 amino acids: CASSPGDRAVYGYTF. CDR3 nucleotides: TGTGCCAGCAGTCCAGGGGACAGGGCAGTCTATGGCTACACCTTC.

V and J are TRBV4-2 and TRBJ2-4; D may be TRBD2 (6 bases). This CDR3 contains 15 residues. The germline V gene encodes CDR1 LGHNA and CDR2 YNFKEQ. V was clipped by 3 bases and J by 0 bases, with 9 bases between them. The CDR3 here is CASSHPGVAKNIQYF. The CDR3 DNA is TGTGCCAGCAGCCACCCGGGAGTAGCCAAAAACATTCAGTACTTC.

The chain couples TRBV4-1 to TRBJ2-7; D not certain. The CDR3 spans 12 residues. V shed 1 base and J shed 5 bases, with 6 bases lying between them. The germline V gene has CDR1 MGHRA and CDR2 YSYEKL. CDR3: CASSQVSHEQYF. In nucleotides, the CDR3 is TGCGCCAGCAGCCAAGTAAGCCACGAGCAGTACTTC.

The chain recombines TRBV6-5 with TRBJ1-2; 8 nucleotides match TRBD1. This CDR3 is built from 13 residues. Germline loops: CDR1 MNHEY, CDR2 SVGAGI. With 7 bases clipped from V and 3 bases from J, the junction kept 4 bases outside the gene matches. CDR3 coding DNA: TGTGCCAGCACCCAGACAGGGGACTATGGCTACACCTTC. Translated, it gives CASTQTGDYGYTF.

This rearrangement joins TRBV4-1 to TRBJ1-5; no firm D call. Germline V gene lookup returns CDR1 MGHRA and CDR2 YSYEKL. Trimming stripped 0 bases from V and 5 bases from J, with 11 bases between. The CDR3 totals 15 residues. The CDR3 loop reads CASSQDNSRYQPQHF. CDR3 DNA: TGCGCCAGCAGCCAAGACAACAGCCGTTATCAGCCCCAGCATTTT.

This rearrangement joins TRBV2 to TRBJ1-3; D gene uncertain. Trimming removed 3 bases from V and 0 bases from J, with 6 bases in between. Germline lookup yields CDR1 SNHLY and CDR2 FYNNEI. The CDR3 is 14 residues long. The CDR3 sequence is CASSDRHSGNTIYF. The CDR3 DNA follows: TGTGCCAGCAGTGACAGGCACTCTGGAAACACCATATATTTT.